This TCR beta chain was identified in a study of identical twins. The ends lost 5 bases at V and 2 bases at J; junction bases unmatched: 3. The CDR3 length is 13 residues. Germline V lookup: CDR1 MNHNS, CDR2 SASEGT. Each CDR3 protein gets one entry after TCRdb re-called the 5' RACE reads with MiXCR. The table records under 800,000 distinct CDR3 sequences, 21% of them present only once. This clonotype has only a few counts. The data also belong to a second study, concerning T cells expressing NK-cell markers. Per that paper: Investigators obtained TCR beta repertoires from sorted CD3+CD56+NKG2C+, CD3+CD56+NKG2C- and CD3+CD56-NKG2C+ T cells. The eight sequenced donors comprised seven who were HCMV-seropositive and one who was seronegative. An anti-gamma-delta TCR antibody was added in several experiments. It restricted sorting to alpha-beta TCR-expressing T cells.

The V and J genes are TRBV6-1 and TRBJ2-7, with 7 bases fitting TRBD1. The sequence was obtained from a woman aged 18 to 35 in good health. The sequencing input was PBMCs. The CDR3 loop reads CASSTGTAYEQYF. In nucleotides, the CDR3 is TGTGCCAGCAGTACCGGGACAGCCTACGAGCAGTACTTC.